This passage covers 14 T cell receptor beta chains from one sample sequenced in a study of cytomegalovirus exposure and HLA in healthy donors. The primer mix had 60 Vbeta and 13 Jbeta primers. Clones were read by immunoSEQ multiplex PCR, and TCRdb kept only the in-frame ones, dropping some. The sample includes some 160,000 clones, under 90% of them seen just once. The sample comprised PBMCs. All receptors derive from a young man in good health and CMV-seronegative.

This clone was seen once. V is TRBV7-2 and J is TRBJ1-4, with TRBD1 matching 8 bases. The CDR3 runs 17 residues. Germline CDR1 SGHTA, CDR2 FQGNSA. V was pared by 5 bases and J by 0 bases, with 8 bases of the junction left unmatched. The CDR3 sequence: CASSGDMGQATNEKLFF. The DNA of the CDR3 is TGTGCCAGCAGCGGAGACATGGGACAGGCAACTAATGAAAAACTGTTTTTT. The whole variable domain, remainder taken from reference TRBV7-2 and TRBJ1-4, is GAGVSQSPSNKVTEKGKDVELRCDPISGHTALYWYRQSLGQGLEFLIYFQGNSAPDKSGLPSDRFSAERTGGSVSTLTIQRTQQEDSAVYLCASSGDMGQATNEKLFFGSGTQLSVL.

This chain links TRBV19 with TRBJ2-5; D perhaps matches TRBD2 (6 bases). The V gene's germline CDR1 is LNHDA and CDR2 SQIVND (reference sequence). V lost 4 bases and J 7 bases, leaving 13 bases between the germline ends. This CDR3 spans 13 amino acids. The CDR3 loop is CASSTGLGGTQYF. DNA of the CDR3: TGTGCCAGTAGTACGGGCCTCGGGGGGACCCAGTACTTC.

The CDR3 nucleotides read TGTGCCAGCAGTCCCTGGGGACAGGCCCGCACAGATACGCAGTATTTT. Translation gives CASSPWGQARTDTQYF. The chain has TRBV28 and TRBJ2-3, with 8 bases aligning to TRBD1. Germline-derived CDR1 and CDR2 are MDHEN and SYDVKM. This CDR3 comprises 16 residues. After removal of 5 bases from V and 1 base from J, the junction contained 8 bases not matched to a gene.

V gene TRBV19 combines with J gene TRBJ2-2; D is possibly TRBD2 (5 bases). CDR1 and CDR2 from the germline V gene are LNHDA and SQIVND (reference sequence). V gave up 6 bases and J gave up 7 bases, with 9 bases separating them. The CDR3 contains 12 residues. The CDR3 spells CASRRVGGELFF. In DNA, the CDR3 is TGTGCCAGTAGGCGGGTAGGCGGGGAGCTGTTTTTT.

The genes are TRBV4-1 and TRBJ2-7, with D tentatively TRBD2 (6 bases). Per germline, CDR1 MGHRA and CDR2 YSYEKL. The germline V and J ends were trimmed by 5 bases and 0 bases, with 23 bases remaining between them. CDR3 length equals 18 residues. In DNA form, the CDR3 reads TGCGCCAGCAGCACAGGCTTTACCAAACGGGGGAGCTCCTACGAGCAGTACTTC. This encodes CASSTGFTKRGSSYEQYF.

The chain uses TRBV5-1 and TRBJ2-7; the match to TRBD2 covers 12 bases. Germline V lookup: CDR1 SGHRS, CDR2 YFSETQ. The CDR3 has 13 residues. Losses at the gene ends were 5 bases for V and 4 bases for J; bases not matched to a gene: 1. For the CDR3, the DNA is TGCGCCAGCAGGACTAGCGGGGGTTACGAGCAGTACTTC. Translating it yields CASRTSGGYEQYF.

The chain uses TRBV4-1 and TRBJ2-2; tentative D call: TRBD2 (6 bases). CDR1 is MGHRA and CDR2 is YSYEKL in the germline V gene. Trimming took 0 bases from V and 4 from J, leaving 15 bases between them. The CDR3 runs 17 residues. In DNA, the CDR3 is TGCGCCAGCAGCCAAGAACCCAGCGGAGGGGCCACCGGGGAGCTGTTTTTT. It encodes CASSQEPSGGATGELFF.

The V gene is TRBV9, the J gene TRBJ1-4; 8 bases fit TRBD1. This CDR3 has 16 residues. The germline V gene has CDR1 SGDLS and CDR2 YYNGEE. The ends lost 4 bases at V and 4 bases at J; junction bases unmatched: 9. CDR3 amino acids: CASSPWTGHGNEKLFF. The CDR3 DNA follows: TGTGCCAGCAGCCCATGGACAGGGCACGGTAATGAAAAACTGTTTTTT. Variable domain in full (rest from reference TRBV9 and TRBJ1-4): DSGVTQTPKHLITATGQRVTLRCSPRSGDLSVYWYQQSLDQGLQFLIQYYNGEERAKGNILERFSAQQFPDLHSELNLSSLELGDSALYFCASSPWTGHGNEKLFFGSGTQLSVL.

The chain couples TRBV2 to TRBJ1-1, with unresolved D. V was pared by 6 bases and J by 4 bases, with 12 bases between. CDR3 length equals 13 residues. The germline V gene has CDR1 SNHLY and CDR2 FYNNEI. In nucleotides, the CDR3 is TGTGCCAGCAGGGTTTATGAGGGCACTGAAGCTTTCTTT. This encodes CASRVYEGTEAFF.

The V and J genes are TRBV7-6 and TRBJ2-6; 9 bases align to TRBD1. Germline values: CDR1 SGHVS, CDR2 FNYEAQ. The CDR3 contains 18 residues. V trimming: 5 bases; J trimming: 0 bases; junction bases outside the gene matches: 8. The CDR3 loop is CASSPWTGVFSGANVLTF. The CDR3 coding sequence is TGTGCCAGCAGCCCATGGACAGGGGTTTTCTCTGGGGCCAACGTCCTGACTTTC.

The chain combines TRBV30 with TRBJ1-1; D is unclear. Germline assignment: CDR1 GTSNPN and CDR2 SVGIG (reference sequence). CDR3 length: 13 amino acids. The V gene lost 2 bases and the J gene lost 3 bases, with 10 bases spanning the gap. The CDR3 spells CAWSPNGYTEAFF. In DNA form, the CDR3 reads TGTGCCTGGAGTCCCAACGGTTACACTGAAGCTTTCTTT.

This clone has only a few counts. The V call is TRBV28, the J call TRBJ1-5, with TRBD1 matching 7 bases. The length of the CDR3 is 15 residues. Trimming cost V 6 bases and J 2 bases; bases outside gene matches: 7. Per the germline V gene, CDR1 is MDHEN and CDR2 is SYDVKM. For the CDR3, the DNA is TGTGCCAGCAGGGGACAGAGTCTCCGCAATCAGCCCCAGCATTTT. Translating it yields CASRGQSLRNQPQHF.

The chain combines TRBV6-5 with TRBJ1-2; D is perhaps TRBD1 (6 bases). V lost 1 base to trimming and J lost 2 bases, with 11 bases between them. The CDR3 sequence is 15 residues long. Germline V gene lookup returns CDR1 MNHEY and CDR2 SVGAGI. The CDR3 protein is CASSYWAGANYGYTF. The CDR3 nucleotides read TGTGCCAGCAGTTACTGGGCAGGGGCCAACTATGGCTACACCTTC.

The chain joins TRBV27 to TRBJ1-1; TRBD1 matches at 8 bases. Germline CDR1 MNHEY, CDR2 SMNVEV (reference sequence). The CDR3 is made up of 15 amino acids. The J segment lost 1 base and the V segment lost 5 bases, leaving 6 bases of the junction unmatched. CDR3 region: CASSLTGGGNTEAFF. Written as DNA, the CDR3 is TGTGCCAGCAGTCTAACAGGGGGAGGGAACACTGAAGCTTTCTTT.